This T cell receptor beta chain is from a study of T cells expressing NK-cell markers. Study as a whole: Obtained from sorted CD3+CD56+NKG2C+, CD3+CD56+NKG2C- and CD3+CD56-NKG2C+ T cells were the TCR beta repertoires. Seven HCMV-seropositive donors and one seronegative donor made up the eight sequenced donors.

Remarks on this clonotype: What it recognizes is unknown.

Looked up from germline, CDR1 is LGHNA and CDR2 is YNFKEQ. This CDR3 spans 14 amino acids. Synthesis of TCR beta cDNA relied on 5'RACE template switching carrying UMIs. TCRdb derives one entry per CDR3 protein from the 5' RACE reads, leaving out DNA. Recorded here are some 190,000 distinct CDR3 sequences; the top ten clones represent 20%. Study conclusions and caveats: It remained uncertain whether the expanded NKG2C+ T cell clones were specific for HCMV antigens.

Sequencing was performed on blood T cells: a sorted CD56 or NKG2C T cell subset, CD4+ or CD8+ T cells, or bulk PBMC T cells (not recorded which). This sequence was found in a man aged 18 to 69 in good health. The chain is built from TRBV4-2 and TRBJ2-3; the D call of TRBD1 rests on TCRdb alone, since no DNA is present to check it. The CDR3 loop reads CASSPRAGSDTQYF.